These 7 T cell receptor beta chains were all obtained from the same sample, sequenced in a study of cytomegalovirus exposure and HLA in healthy donors. This PCR relied on a set of 60 Vbeta primers and 13 Jbeta primers. Profiling relied on immunoSEQ multiplex PCR, and the TCRdb table lists in-frame clones only, not all of them. In the table there are fewer than 200,000 clones, roughly 8.7% of which are singletons. The specimen sequenced was PBMCs. All receptors derive from a woman in her 30s in good health and CMV-seropositive.

The CDR3 coding sequence is TGTGCCAGCAGCGACGGCCCTAGGGGGACTAGCGGGACAACGCAGTATTTT. The encoded protein is CASSDGPRGTSGTTQYF. The chain is built from TRBV11-2 and TRBJ2-3, with 13 positions matching TRBD2. This CDR3 is built from 17 residues. Germline CDR1 is SGHAT and CDR2 is FQNNGV. V lost 5 bases, J lost 9 bases, and 14 bases stayed unmatched.

The rearrangement joins TRBV9 to TRBJ2-1, with D possibly TRBD2 on 5 matching bases. The CDR3 runs to 14 residues. CDR1 is SGDLS and CDR2 is YYNGEE in the germline V gene. V was shortened by 7 bases and J by 3 bases, with 14 bases between the two germline ends. CDR3 sequence reads: CASSLESDYNEQFF. CDR3 DNA sequence: TGTGCCAGCTCACTAGAATCGGACTACAATGAGCAGTTCTTC.

The V call is TRBV6-5, the J call TRBJ1-2; D not certain. CDR3 length equals 12 residues. The ends were cut back, 2 bases at V and 6 bases at J, with 7 bases in the middle. Germline loops: CDR1 MNHEY, CDR2 SVGAGI. CDR3 sequence reads: CASSYAGNGYTF. DNA of the CDR3: TGTGCCAGCAGTTACGCGGGCAATGGCTACACCTTC.

Comments on this clone: The CDR3 does not close with the conserved phenylalanine or tryptophan, likely indicating a read error. Because the CDR3's place on the DNA is in doubt, the DNA is left out and the CDR3 is given as listed by TCRdb. The chain is built from TRBV6-1 and TRBJ1-5; TRBD1, the D gene given by the table, was not confirmed from the DNA. Germline CDR1 reads MNHNS; CDR2 reads SASEGT. The length of the CDR3 is 15 amino acids, counting both ends. The CDR3 here is CASSDYRGINQPKHL.

This clone showed up just a few times. The chain uses TRBV6-5 and TRBJ1-5; TRBD1 might be the D (6 bases). CDR3 size: 14 residues. CDR1 and CDR2 (germline): MNHEY, SVGAGI. The ends were cut back, 3 bases at V and 5 bases at J, with 11 bases in the middle. The CDR3 sequence is CASSYGGGHQPQHF. The DNA for the CDR3 is TGTGCCAGCAGTTATGGGGGGGGGCATCAGCCCCAGCATTTT.

This clone has just a few counts. The chain carries TRBV7-9 and TRBJ2-7; D remains unclear. The CDR3 runs 12 residues. Germline V CDR1 and CDR2: SEHNR, FQNEAQ (reference sequence). Trimming took 5 bases from V and 5 from J, leaving 10 bases between them. CDR3 sequence reads: CASSPARNEQYF. The CDR3 nucleotides read TGTGCCAGCAGCCCAGCCAGGAACGAGCAGTACTTC. The full variable domain, with the rest looked up from reference TRBV7-9 and TRBJ2-7, is DTGVSQNPRHKITKRGQNVTFRCDPISEHNRLYWYRQTLGQGPEFLTYFQNEAQLEKSRLLSDRFSAERPKGSFSTLEIQRTEQGDSAMYLCASSPARNEQYFGPGTRLTVT.

The chain joins TRBV18 to TRBJ2-1, with D possibly being TRBD2 (5 bases). The germline CDR1 and CDR2 sequences are KGHSH and LQKENI. The CDR3 has 16 residues. The V end lost 2 bases, the J end lost 5 bases, and 16 bases lay between the germline ends. The CDR3 coding sequence is TGTGCCAGCTCACCAATCAGGTCCAGCGGTAACAATGAGCAGTTCTTC. It encodes CASSPIRSSGNNEQFF. The entire variable domain, with the rest obtained from reference TRBV18 and TRBJ2-1, is as follows: NAGVMQNPRHLVRRRGQEARLRCSPMKGHSHVYWYRQLPEEGLKFMVYLQKENIIDESGMPKERFSAEFPKEGPSILRIQQVVRGDSAAYFCASSPIRSSGNNEQFFGPGTRLTVL.